A selection of T cell receptor beta chains follows, all from one sample in a study of Tregs in tolerant kidney transplant recipients. Libraries were prepared by immunoSEQ multiplex PCR; TCRdb keeps only in-frame clonotypes and omits some of them. The sample shows under 100,000 clones, around nine tenths of them seen only once. Material: CD8+ T cells from blood. These TCRs come from a human donor in good health. Both conserved end residues are part of each CDR3. D genes are given only for firm matches. Expanded clones get a size class; other rows say once, few or many, or leave the size out.

j_call | v_call | clone_size | d_call | cdr3_nt | cdr3_aa
TRBJ2-2 | TRBV10-1 | NA | NA | TGCGCCAGCAGTGAGTCGCAGGGTCCCGGGGAGCTGTTTTTT | CASSESQGPGELFF
TRBJ1-1 | TRBV7-9 | NA | NA | TGTGCCAGCAGCGCTCCTGGGCGGGGTGAGGGCACTGAAGCTTTCTTT | CASSAPGRGEGTEAFF
TRBJ2-1 | TRBV7-8 | NA | NA | TGTGCCAGCAGCTTCCGAATAAGTATAAATGAGCAGTTCTTC | CASSFRISINEQFF
TRBJ1-6 | TRBV9 | NA | TRBD1 | TGTGCCAGCAGCCCCCGGGACAGGCCCTATAATTCACCCCTCCACTTT | CASSPRDRPYNSPLHF
TRBJ2-7 | TRBV2 | NA | NA | TGTGCCAGCAGCGAATACGGGACTGGAGTCTACGAGCAGTACTTC | CASSEYGTGVYEQYF
TRBJ2-3 | TRBV14 | NA | TRBD2 | TGTGCCAGCAGCCAACCACCGGGACTAGCGGTCACAGATACGCAGTATTTT | CASSQPPGLAVTDTQYF
TRBJ2-7 | TRBV6-5 | NA | NA | TGTGCCAGCAGTTACTCGACCGGGGGGCGAACCTACGAGCAGTACTTC | CASSYSTGGRTYEQYF
TRBJ1-2 | TRBV19 | NA | NA | TGTGCCAGTAGTATAGTCACGTCCGGGGCCTATGGCTACACCTTC | CASSIVTSGAYGYTF
TRBJ2-7 | TRBV11-2 | NA | TRBD2 | TGTGCCAGCAGCTTCTTTCCTAGCGGGTACGAGCAGTACTTC | CASSFFPSGYEQYF
TRBJ2-1 | TRBV4-1 | once | TRBD1 | TGCGCCAGCAGCCAAGATGGCAGGGGGCTCAATGAGCAGTTCTTC | CASSQDGRGLNEQFF
TRBJ1-1 | TRBV27 | NA | NA | TGTGCCAGCAAGGATTCCATGAACACTGAAGCTTTCTTT | CASKDSMNTEAFF
TRBJ2-5 | TRBV6-1 | NA | TRBD2 | TGTGCCAGCAGTTCAGCGGGGGGCTTTCAAGAGACCCAGTACTTC | CASSSAGGFQETQYF
TRBJ1-1 | TRBV7-9 | NA | NA | TGTGCCACAGCGTCCCCAAGAAAGAACACTGAAGCTTTCTTT | CATASPRKNTEAFF
TRBJ2-1 | TRBV6-1 | NA | NA | TGTGCCAGCAGTGGGGAACCCAGCAATGAGCAGTTCTTC | CASSGEPSNEQFF
TRBJ2-3 | TRBV10-2 | NA | TRBD2 | TGCGCCAGCAGTGAGTCGTTCGTGGGGGGGTCAGATACGCAGTATTTT | CASSESFVGGSDTQYF
TRBJ2-3 | TRBV6-5 | NA | NA | TGTGCCATCGCGCGGGGGCGGGTTGGTACGCAGTATTTT | CAIARGRVGTQYF
TRBJ2-1 | TRBV2 | NA | TRBD2 | TGTGCCAGCAGTGAACCTCTAGCGGGAGTGTGGGAGCAGTTCTTC | CASSEPLAGVWEQFF
TRBJ1-2 | TRBV7-9 | once | NA | TGTGCCAGCAGCTCTACCCCGACGGTTAACTATGGCTACACCTTC | CASSSTPTVNYGYTF
TRBJ1-5 | TRBV5-6 | NA | NA | TGTGCCAGCAGCTTGGCCGCAGGGGAAAAAGGGAATCAGCCCCAGCATTTT | CASSLAAGEKGNQPQHF
TRBJ2-7 | TRBV5-4 | NA | NA | TGTGCCAGCAGCTTGGGGGCAGGGCCCAACACCGGCTTC | CASSLGAGPNTGF
TRBJ1-1 | TRBV5-4 | NA | NA | TGTGCCACCAGGACCCCGGGGAGTCCCACTGAAGCTTTCTTT | CATRTPGSPTEAFF
TRBJ1-1 | TRBV5-8 | NA | NA | TGTGCCAGCAGCTTGGAAGCTTTCTTT | CASSLEAFF
TRBJ1-3 | TRBV9 | NA | NA | TGTGCCAGCACCAATGATGCCCCTGGAAACACCATATATTTT | CASTNDAPGNTIYF
TRBJ1-3 | TRBV5-6 | NA | TRBD1 | TGTGCCAGCAGCTTGGGACAGGGGGAGTATTTTGGCACTGGAAACACCATATATTTT | CASSLGQGEYFGTGNTIYF
TRBJ2-2 | TRBV4-1 | once | NA | TGCGCCAGCAGCCACGTCCACGTTTCCACCGGGGAGCTGTTTTTT | CASSHVHVSTGELFF
TRBJ2-7 | TRBV7-9 | NA | NA | TGTGCCAGCAGCTTAGGCCAGAGCTCCTACGAGCAGTACTTC | CASSLGQSSYEQYF
TRBJ2-5 | TRBV11-2 | NA | NA | TGTGCCAGCAGCTTAGTTTTTAGGAAGACCCAGTACTTC | CASSLVFRKTQYF
TRBJ2-1 | TRBV7-9 | NA | TRBD1 | TGTGCCAGCAGCACCGGACAGGGCAATGAGCAGTTCTTC | CASSTGQGNEQFF
TRBJ1-2 | TRBV10-3 | few | TRBD1 | TGTGCCATCAGCGAAGACAGGGTCCCCCCCAATGGCTACACCTTC | CAISEDRVPPNGYTF
TRBJ1-2 | TRBV5-1 | NA | NA | TGCGCCAGCAGCTTCAGGGGCGACTATGGCTACACCTTC | CASSFRGDYGYTF
TRBJ1-1 | TRBV20-1 | NA | NA | TGCAGTGCTAGTATAGTCAGTGAAGCTTTCTTT | CSASIVSEAFF
TRBJ2-2 | TRBV29-1 | NA | NA | TGCAGCGTTGAGGGGCCGGACGCCCCGGGGGACACCGGGGAGCTGTTTTTT | CSVEGPDAPGDTGELFF
TRBJ1-3 | TRBV6-7 | few | NA | TGTGCCAGCAGTCATAGGGTCGGATTGGGAAACACCATATATTTT | CASSHRVGLGNTIYF
TRBJ1-2 | TRBV4-1 | NA | TRBD1 | TGCGCCAGCAGCGCACTAGACAGGGGGTTAAACTATGGCTACACCTTC | CASSALDRGLNYGYTF
TRBJ2-1 | TRBV10-3 | NA | TRBD2 | TGTGCCATCAGTGGCACTAGCGGGATTTACTCCTACAATGAGCAGTTCTTC | CAISGTSGIYSYNEQFF
TRBJ2-1 | TRBV19 | NA | NA | TGTGCCAGTAGTATAGTCCCCGGACAGCTCAATGAGCAGTTCTTC | CASSIVPGQLNEQFF
TRBJ1-2 | TRBV2 | few | NA | TGTGCCAGCAGTGAAGCGGCCGTTGAGTATGGCTACACCTTC | CASSEAAVEYGYTF
TRBJ1-2 | TRBV6-5 | NA | NA | TGTGCCAGCAGTTACGCCAGAGACTATGGCTACACCTTC | CASSYARDYGYTF
TRBJ1-1 | TRBV19 | once | NA | TGTGCCAGTAGTATAGAAGGAGTGGACACTGAAGCTTTCTTT | CASSIEGVDTEAFF
TRBJ2-2 | TRBV7-9 | NA | NA | TGTGCCAGCAGCCCATGGGGGGCTACGAACACCGGGGAGCTGTTTTTT | CASSPWGATNTGELFF
TRBJ2-3 | TRBV7-3 | NA | NA | TGTGCCAGCAGCCCGACCCTAGGGCTGGCAGATACGCAGTATTTT | CASSPTLGLADTQYF
TRBJ2-6 | TRBV19 | NA | NA | TGTGCCAGTAGTGGGGACTGGCACTCTGGGGCCAACGTCCTGACTTTC | CASSGDWHSGANVLTF
TRBJ1-2 | TRBV5-6 | NA | NA | TGTGCCAGCAGCTTGGTCCTGGGGCTGGACTATGGCTACACCTTC | CASSLVLGLDYGYTF
TRBJ2-2 | TRBV27 | NA | TRBD2 | TGTGCCAGCAGTTTCGGGCTAGCGGGAGCCGGGGAGCTGTTTTTT | CASSFGLAGAGELFF
TRBJ2-7 | TRBV5-1 | few | TRBD2 | TGCGCCAGCAGCCTAGCGGGGGGGCTTTTTTACGAGCAGTACTTC | CASSLAGGLFYEQYF
TRBJ2-3 | TRBV5-1 | NA | NA | TGCGCCAGCAGCTTCTGGGGGCCCCACACGGATACGCAGTATTTT | CASSFWGPHTDTQYF
TRBJ2-7 | TRBV5-1 | NA | NA | TGCGCCAGCAGCTTGTATCCGGGGGTCTCCTCCTACGAGCAGTACTTC | CASSLYPGVSSYEQYF
TRBJ1-1 | TRBV6-1 | once | NA | TGTGCCAGCACGGGGCTTGTAGACACTGAAGCTTTCTTT | CASTGLVDTEAFF
TRBJ2-1 | TRBV7-8 | NA | NA | TGTGCCAGCAGCTTAGTCTTCAATGAGCAGTTCTTC | CASSLVFNEQFF
TRBJ1-1 | TRBV30 | NA | NA | TGTGCCTGGCGAGGACCGGGGTTGGAAAGTACTGAAGCTTTCTTT | CAWRGPGLESTEAFF
TRBJ2-1 | TRBV5-1 | NA | NA | TGCGCCAGCAGCCCAGCCCTAGGAATTAGCTCCTACAATGAGCAGTTCTTC | CASSPALGISSYNEQFF
TRBJ2-3 | TRBV7-8 | once | NA | TGTGCCAGCAGCTTAGAGACAGGATGGGGCACAGATACGCAGTATTTT | CASSLETGWGTDTQYF
TRBJ1-2 | TRBV13 | NA | TRBD1 | TGTGCCAGCAGCTTAGGTCAGGGGGCAACTGGCTACACCTTC | CASSLGQGATGYTF
TRBJ1-1 | TRBV15 | NA | NA | TGTGCCACCAGCAGGGGTGAGTACACTGAAGCTTTCTTT | CATSRGEYTEAFF
TRBJ2-7 | TRBV11-2 | NA | NA | TGTGCCAGCAGCCTGGGGGGTTGGGACAGCTACGAGCAGTACTTC | CASSLGGWDSYEQYF
TRBJ1-1 | TRBV6-1 | NA | TRBD1 | TGTGCCAGCAGTGTTGTACAGGGGCCCATGAACACTGAAGCTTTCTTT | CASSVVQGPMNTEAFF
TRBJ1-1 | TRBV6-1 | NA | TRBD1 | TGTGCCAGCAGTGAACCTAAGTCGTGGACAGGGGTCGAAGCTTTCTTT | CASSEPKSWTGVEAFF
TRBJ2-7 | TRBV6-6 | NA | TRBD2 | TGTGCCAGCAGTTACCTAGGTGGGAGGGCCACTAACGAGCAGTACTTC | CASSYLGGRATNEQYF
TRBJ1-5 | TRBV19 | NA | NA | TGTGCCAGTAGTATATCCCCAGGGCGACAGCCCCAGCATTTT | CASSISPGRQPQHF